This T cell receptor beta chain was recorded in a study of regulatory dendritic cells for organ transplantation. TCRdb keeps only in-frame clones here, not all; method: immunoSEQ multiplex PCR. The sample has 10,000 to 11,000 clones, less than 70% seen once; the top ten hold around 0.55%. The length of the CDR3 is 14 residues. CDR1 and CDR2 (germline): LNHDA, SQIVND (reference sequence). V was clipped by 6 bases and J by 4 bases; unmatched bases: 3. For this clone: Its antigen remains unidentified.

CFSE-labeled sorted T cells met regulatory or mature dendritic cells for 5 to 6 days. FACS sorted CD4+ or CD8+ T cells into CD45RA+ naive and CD45RO+ memory. Specimen: naive CD4+ T cells from blood cultured with dendritic cells. This sample's subset: CD45RA+ naive T cells. V usage is TRBV19 and J usage is TRBJ2-2, with 9 nucleotides matching TRBD1. This clonotype was obtained from a human donor in good health. The CDR3 is CASRPTGGTGELFF. CDR3 in DNA: TGTGCCAGTAGGCCGACAGGGGGCACCGGGGAGCTGTTTTTT. Complete variable domain (other parts from reference TRBV19 and TRBJ2-2): DGGITQSPKYLFRKEGQNVTLSCEQNLNHDAMYWYRQDPGQGLRLIYYSQIVNDFQKGDIAEGYSVSREKKESFPLTVTSAQKNPTAFYLCASRPTGGTGELFFGEGSRLTVL.